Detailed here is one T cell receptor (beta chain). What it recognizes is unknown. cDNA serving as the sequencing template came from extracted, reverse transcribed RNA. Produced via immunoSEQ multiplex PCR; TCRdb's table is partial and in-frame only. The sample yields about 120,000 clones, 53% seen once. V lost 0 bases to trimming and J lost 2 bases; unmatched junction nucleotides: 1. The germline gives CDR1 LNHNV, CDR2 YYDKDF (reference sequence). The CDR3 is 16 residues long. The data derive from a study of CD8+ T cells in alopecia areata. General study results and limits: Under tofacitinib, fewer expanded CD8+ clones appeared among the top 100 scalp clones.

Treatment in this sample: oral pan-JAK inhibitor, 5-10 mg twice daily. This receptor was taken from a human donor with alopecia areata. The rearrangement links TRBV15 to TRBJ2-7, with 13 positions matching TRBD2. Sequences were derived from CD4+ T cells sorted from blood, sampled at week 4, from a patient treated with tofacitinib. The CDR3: CATSREGTSGAYEQYF. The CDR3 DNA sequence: TGTGCCACCAGCAGAGAGGGGACTAGCGGGGCCTACGAGCAGTACTTC.